This T cell receptor (beta chain) was retrieved from a study of T cells after yellow fever vaccination. In its sample, this clonotype was seen many times. This CDR3 spans 16 amino acids. Trimming took 6 bases from V and 5 from J, leaving 20 bases between them. CDR1 is SNHLY and CDR2 is FYNNEI in the germline V gene. TCRdb recomputed calls from the 5' RACE reads with MiXCR, one row per CDR3 protein. The sample includes over 250,000 distinct CDR3 sequences, about 4% of them seen just once. Sequenced here: PBMCs, sampled 5 days after the yellow fever booster vaccination. The TCR sequence derives from a man aged 18-30 years who received the YFV17D yellow fever vaccine. This sequence joins TRBV2 and TRBJ2-1, with TRBD1 as a possible D gene (5 bases). The CDR3 reads CASRVTASVGDNEQFF. The CDR3 region has the DNA TGTGCCAGCAGGGTGACAGCCTCAGTAGGAGACAATGAGCAGTTCTTC. The full variable domain, in which reference TRBV2 and TRBJ2-1 provide the parts outside the CDR3, is EPEVTQTPSHQVTQMGQEVILRCVPISNHLYFYWYRQILGQKVEFLVSFYNNEISEKSEIFDDQFSVERPDGSNFTLKIRSTKLEDSAMYFCASRVTASVGDNEQFFGPGTRLTVL.